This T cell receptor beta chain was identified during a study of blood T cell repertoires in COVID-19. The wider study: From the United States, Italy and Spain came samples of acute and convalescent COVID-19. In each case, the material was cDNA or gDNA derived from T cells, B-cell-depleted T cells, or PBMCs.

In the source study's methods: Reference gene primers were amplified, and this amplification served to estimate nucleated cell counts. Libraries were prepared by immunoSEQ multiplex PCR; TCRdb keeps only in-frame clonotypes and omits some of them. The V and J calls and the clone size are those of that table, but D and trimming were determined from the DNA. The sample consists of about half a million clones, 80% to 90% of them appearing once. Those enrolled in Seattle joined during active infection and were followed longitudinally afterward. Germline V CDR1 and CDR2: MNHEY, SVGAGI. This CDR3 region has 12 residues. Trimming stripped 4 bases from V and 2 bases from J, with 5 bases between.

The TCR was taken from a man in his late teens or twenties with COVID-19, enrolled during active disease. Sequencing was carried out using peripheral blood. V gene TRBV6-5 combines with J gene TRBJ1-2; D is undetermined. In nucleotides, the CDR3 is TGTGCCAGCAGTTCCAGAAACTATGGCTACACCTTC. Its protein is CASSSRNYGYTF.